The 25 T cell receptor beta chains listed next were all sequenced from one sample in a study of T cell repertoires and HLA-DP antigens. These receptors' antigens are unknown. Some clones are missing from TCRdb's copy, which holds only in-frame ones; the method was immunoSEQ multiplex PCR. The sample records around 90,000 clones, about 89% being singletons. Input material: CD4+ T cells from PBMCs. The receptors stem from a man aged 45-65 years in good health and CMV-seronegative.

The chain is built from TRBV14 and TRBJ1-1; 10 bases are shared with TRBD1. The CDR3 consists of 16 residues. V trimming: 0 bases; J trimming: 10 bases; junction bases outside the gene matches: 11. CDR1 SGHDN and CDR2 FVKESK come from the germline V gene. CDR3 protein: CASSQDGTGAREGAFF. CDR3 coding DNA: TGTGCCAGCAGCCAAGACGGGACAGGGGCCCGGGAGGGAGCTTTCTTT.

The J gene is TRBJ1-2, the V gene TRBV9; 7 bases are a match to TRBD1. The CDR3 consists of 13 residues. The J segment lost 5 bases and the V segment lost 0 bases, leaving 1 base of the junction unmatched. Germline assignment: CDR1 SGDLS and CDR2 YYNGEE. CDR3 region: CASSVGQGYGYTF. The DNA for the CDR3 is TGTGCCAGCAGCGTAGGACAGGGATATGGCTACACCTTC.

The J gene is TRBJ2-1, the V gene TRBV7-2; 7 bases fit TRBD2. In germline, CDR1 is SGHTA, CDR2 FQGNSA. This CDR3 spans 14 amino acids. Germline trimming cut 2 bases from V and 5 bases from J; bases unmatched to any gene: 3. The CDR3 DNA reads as TGTGCCAGCAGCTTACACGGGGGGAACAATGAGCAGTTCTTC. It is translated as CASSLHGGNNEQFF.

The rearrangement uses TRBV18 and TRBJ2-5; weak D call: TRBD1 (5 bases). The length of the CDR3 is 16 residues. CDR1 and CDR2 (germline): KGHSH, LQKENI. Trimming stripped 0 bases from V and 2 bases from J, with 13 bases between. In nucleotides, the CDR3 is TGTGCCAGCTCACCACCAAGCAGGGCCCGACAAGAGACCCAGTACTTC. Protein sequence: CASSPPSRARQETQYF.

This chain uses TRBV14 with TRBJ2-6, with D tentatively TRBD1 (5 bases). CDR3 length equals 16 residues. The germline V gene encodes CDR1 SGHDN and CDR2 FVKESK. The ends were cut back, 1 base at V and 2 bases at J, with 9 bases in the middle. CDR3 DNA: TGTGCCAGCAGCCAAGTTGGGGCTCCTGGGGCCAACGTCCTGACTTTC. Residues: CASSQVGAPGANVLTF. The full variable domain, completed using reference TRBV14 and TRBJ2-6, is EAGVTQFPSHSVIEKGQTVTLRCDPISGHDNLYWYRRVMGKEIKFLLHFVKESKQDESGMPNNRFLAERTGGTYSTLKVQPAELEDSGVYFCASSQVGAPGANVLTFGAGSRLTVL.

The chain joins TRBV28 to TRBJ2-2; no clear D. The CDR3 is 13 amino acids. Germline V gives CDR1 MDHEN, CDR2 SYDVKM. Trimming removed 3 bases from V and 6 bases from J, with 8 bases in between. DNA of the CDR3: TGTGCCAGCAGTTTTCTAGGCCCCGGGGAGCTGTTTTTT. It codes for CASSFLGPGELFF.

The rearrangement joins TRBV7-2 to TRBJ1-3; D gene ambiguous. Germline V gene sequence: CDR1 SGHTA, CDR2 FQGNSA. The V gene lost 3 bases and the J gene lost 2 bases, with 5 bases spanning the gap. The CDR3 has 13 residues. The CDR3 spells CASSFKAGNTIYF. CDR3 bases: TGTGCCAGCAGCTTCAAGGCTGGAAACACCATATATTTT.

The CDR3 here is CASSQGQGPVNTEAFF. The CDR3 DNA is TGCGCCAGCAGCCAGGGTCAGGGACCGGTGAACACTGAAGCTTTCTTT. J is TRBJ1-1 and V is TRBV4-1, with a weak D call TRBD1 (5 bases). Germline V gene data show CDR1 as MGHRA and CDR2 as YSYEKL. The CDR3 totals 16 residues. Trimming pared 3 bases from V and 0 bases from J, leaving 14 bases between.

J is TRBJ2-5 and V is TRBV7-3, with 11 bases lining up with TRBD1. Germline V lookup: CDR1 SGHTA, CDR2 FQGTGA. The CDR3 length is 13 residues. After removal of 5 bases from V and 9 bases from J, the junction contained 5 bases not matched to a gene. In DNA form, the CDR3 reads TGTGCCAGCAGCCCTGGACAGGGGGCCTCCCAGTACTTC. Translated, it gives CASSPGQGASQYF. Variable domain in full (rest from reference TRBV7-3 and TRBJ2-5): GAGVSQTPSNKVTEKGKYVELRCDPISGHTALYWYRQSLGQGPEFLIYFQGTGAADDSGLPNDRFFAVRPEGSVSTLKIQRTERGDSAVYLCASSPGQGASQYFGPGTRLLVL.

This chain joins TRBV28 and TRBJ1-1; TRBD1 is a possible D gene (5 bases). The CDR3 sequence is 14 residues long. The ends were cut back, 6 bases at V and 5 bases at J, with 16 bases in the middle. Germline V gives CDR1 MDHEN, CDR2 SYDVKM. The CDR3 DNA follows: TGTGCCAGCAGGACGTCACAGGTTAGGACTGAAGCTTTCTTT. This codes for CASRTSQVRTEAFF.

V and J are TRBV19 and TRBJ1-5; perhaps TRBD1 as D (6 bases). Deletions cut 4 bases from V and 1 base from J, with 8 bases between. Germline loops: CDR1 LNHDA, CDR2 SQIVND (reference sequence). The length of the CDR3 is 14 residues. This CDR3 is CASSTGVSNQPQHF. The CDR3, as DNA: TGTGCCAGTAGTACAGGGGTCAGCAATCAGCCCCAGCATTTT.

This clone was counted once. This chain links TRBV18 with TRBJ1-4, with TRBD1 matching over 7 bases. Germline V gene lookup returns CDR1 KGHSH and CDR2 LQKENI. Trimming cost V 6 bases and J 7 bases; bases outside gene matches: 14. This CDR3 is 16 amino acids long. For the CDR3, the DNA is TGTGCCAGCTCCCGCCCAGCGGTACAGGGGAGTGAAAAACTGTTTTTT. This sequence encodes CASSRPAVQGSEKLFF.

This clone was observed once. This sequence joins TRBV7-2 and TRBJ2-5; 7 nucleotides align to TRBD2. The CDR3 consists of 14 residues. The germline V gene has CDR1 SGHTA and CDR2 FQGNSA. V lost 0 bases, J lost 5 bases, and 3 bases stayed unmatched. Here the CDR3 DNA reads TGTGCCAGCAGCTTAGCGGGAGGGTCGGAGACCCAGTACTTC. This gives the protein CASSLAGGSETQYF. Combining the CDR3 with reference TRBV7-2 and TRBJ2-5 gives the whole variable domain GAGVSQSPSNKVTEKGKDVELRCDPISGHTALYWYRQSLGQGLEFLIYFQGNSAPDKSGLPSDRFSAERTGGSVSTLTIQRTQQEDSAVYLCASSLAGGSETQYFGPGTRLLVL.

The CDR3 DNA sequence: TGTGCCAGCAGCCCGCCAGGGGAGCCCCAGCATTTT. It translates to CASSPPGEPQHF. The chain has TRBV7-8 and TRBJ1-5; weak D call: TRBD1 (6 bases). CDR1 is SGHVS, CDR2 FQNEAQ, per germline. V lost 5 bases to trimming and J lost 8 bases, with 10 bases between them. This CDR3 contains 12 residues.

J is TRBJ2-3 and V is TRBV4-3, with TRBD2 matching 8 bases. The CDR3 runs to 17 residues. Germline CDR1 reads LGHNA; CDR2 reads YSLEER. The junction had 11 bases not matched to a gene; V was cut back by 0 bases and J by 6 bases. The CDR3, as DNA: TGCGCCAGCAGCCAAGATCAGGGCGGGGGGTCAAGGGATACGCAGTATTTT. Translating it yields CASSQDQGGGSRDTQYF.

The CDR3 DNA sequence: TGTGCCAGCAGAGAGCTAGCGGGACACGAGCAGTACTTC. This gives the protein CASRELAGHEQYF. This chain connects TRBV6-5 to TRBJ2-7, with 9 nucleotides matching TRBD2. V lost 6 bases to trimming and J lost 5 bases; unmatched junction nucleotides: 5. CDR3 length: 13 residues. Germline V CDR1 and CDR2: MNHEY, SVGAGI.

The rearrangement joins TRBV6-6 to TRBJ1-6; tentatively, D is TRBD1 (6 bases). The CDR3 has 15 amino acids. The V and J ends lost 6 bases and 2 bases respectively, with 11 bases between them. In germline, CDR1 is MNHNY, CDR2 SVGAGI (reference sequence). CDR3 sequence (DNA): TGTGCCAGCAGCCTTCGGACAGCCTATAATTCACCCCTCCACTTT. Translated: CASSLRTAYNSPLHF.

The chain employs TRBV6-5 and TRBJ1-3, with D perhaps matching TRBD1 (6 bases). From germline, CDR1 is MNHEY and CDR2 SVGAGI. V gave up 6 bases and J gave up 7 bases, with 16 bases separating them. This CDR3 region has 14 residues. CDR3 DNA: TGTGCCAGCAGCGACGGGGGCCTTGGGAACACCATATATTTT. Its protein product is CASSDGGLGNTIYF.

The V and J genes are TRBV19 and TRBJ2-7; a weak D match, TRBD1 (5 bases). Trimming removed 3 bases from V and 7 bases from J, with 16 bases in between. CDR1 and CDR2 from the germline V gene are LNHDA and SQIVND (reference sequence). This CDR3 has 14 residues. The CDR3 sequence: CASSMTVQIGEQYF. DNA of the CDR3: TGTGCCAGTAGTATGACAGTACAGATAGGGGAGCAGTACTTC.

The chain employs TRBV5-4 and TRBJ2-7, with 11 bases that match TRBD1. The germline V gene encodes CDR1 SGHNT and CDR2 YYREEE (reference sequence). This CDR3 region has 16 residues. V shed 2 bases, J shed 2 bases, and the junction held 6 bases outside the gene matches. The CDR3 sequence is CASSFLPGQGAYEQYF. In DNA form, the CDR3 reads TGTGCCAGCAGCTTTTTACCGGGACAGGGGGCCTACGAGCAGTACTTC.

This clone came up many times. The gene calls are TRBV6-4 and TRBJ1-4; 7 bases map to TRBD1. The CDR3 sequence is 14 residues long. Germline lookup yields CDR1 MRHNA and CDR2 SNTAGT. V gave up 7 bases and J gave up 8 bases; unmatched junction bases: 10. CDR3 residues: CASTTDRVREKLFF. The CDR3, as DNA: TGTGCCAGCACTACCGACAGGGTACGCGAAAAACTGTTTTTT.

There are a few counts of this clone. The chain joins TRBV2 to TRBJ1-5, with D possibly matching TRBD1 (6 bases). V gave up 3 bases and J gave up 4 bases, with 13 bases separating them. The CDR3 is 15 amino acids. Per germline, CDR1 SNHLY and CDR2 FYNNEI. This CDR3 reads CASSEGLRGNQPQHF. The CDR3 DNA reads TGTGCCAGCAGTGAGGGCTTGAGGGGGAATCAGCCCCAGCATTTT.

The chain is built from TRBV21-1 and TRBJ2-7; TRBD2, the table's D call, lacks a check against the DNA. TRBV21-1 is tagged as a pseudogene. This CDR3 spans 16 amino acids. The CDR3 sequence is CASSKGPSGSSYEQYF. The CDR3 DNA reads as TGTGCCAGCAGCAAAGGCCCCAGCGGGAGCTCCTACGAGCAGTACTTC.

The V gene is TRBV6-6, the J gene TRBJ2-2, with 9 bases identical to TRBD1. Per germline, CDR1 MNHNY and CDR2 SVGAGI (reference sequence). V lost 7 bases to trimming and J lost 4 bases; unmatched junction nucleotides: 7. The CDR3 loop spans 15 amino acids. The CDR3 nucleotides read TGTGCCAGCACTCGGACAGGGGCGATCACCGGGGAGCTGTTTTTT. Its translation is CASTRTGAITGELFF.

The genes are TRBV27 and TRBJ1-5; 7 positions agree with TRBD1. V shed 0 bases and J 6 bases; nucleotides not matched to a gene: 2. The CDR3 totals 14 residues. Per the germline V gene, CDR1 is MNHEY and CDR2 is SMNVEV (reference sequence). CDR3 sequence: CASSLSGGGQPQHF. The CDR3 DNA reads TGTGCCAGCAGTTTATCAGGGGGCGGTCAGCCCCAGCATTTT.